This TCR beta chain was sequenced for a study of cytomegalovirus exposure and HLA in healthy donors. J gave up 4 bases and V 0 bases, and 1 base lay outside the gene matches. The germline gives CDR1 SGHRS, CDR2 YFSETQ. The CDR3 runs to 14 residues. The protocol was immunoSEQ multiplex PCR, while the TCRdb copy is restricted to in-frame clones and leaves out a portion. The sample holds 200,000 or so clones, around 86% seen once. Comment on this clone: Other DNA sequences in the same sample also yield this CDR3.

The TCR originated in a woman between 18 and 29 years old in good health and CMV-seropositive. V usage is TRBV5-1 and J usage is TRBJ1-1, with 9 bases aligning to TRBD1. The sequenced sample was PBMCs. The CDR3 here is CASSLGDRVTEAFF. The DNA for the CDR3 is TGCGCCAGCAGCTTGGGGGACAGGGTCACTGAAGCTTTCTTT.